These T cell receptor beta chains were read from a single sample in a study. From the RT-PCR reads, TCRdb called clonotypes with MiXCR, one entry per CDR3 protein. The data show around 700,000 distinct CDR3 sequences, approximately 15% seen once. Sequencing was performed on memory CD4+ T cells from blood. All receptors derive from a female donor in good health, serving as a healthy control. Both conserved end residues are part of each CDR3. D genes are given only for firm matches. Not every row has a clone size; where given, it reads once, few, many or a size class.

CASSLDPGGNEQYF TGCGCCAGCAGCTTGGATCCAGGGGGGAACGAGCAGTACTTC few TRBJ2-7 TRBV5-1 14 NA
CASSLGRSSTF TGTGCCAGCAGCCTCGGACGGTCGTCCACCTTC NA TRBJ1-2 TRBV7-2 11 NA
CASSLASGTHTQYF TGTGCCAGCAGTTTGGCTAGCGGGACCCATACGCAGTATTTT NA TRBJ2-3 TRBV27 14 TRBD2
CSARDVSRDADTQYF TGCAGTGCTAGAGATGTATCGCGGGACGCAGATACGCAGTATTTT few TRBJ2-3 TRBV20-1 15 NA
CASSQIAGGKRYF TGTGCCAGCAGTCAAATAGCGGGAGGAAAGCGGTATTTT NA TRBJ2-3 TRBV6-2/TRBV6-3 13 TRBD2
CATSRDLKSESYGYTF TGTGCCACCAGCAGAGATTTGAAGAGTGAGAGCTATGGCTACACCTTC few TRBJ1-2 TRBV15 16 NA
CSASRDRGLSGIYEQYF TGCAGTGCTAGCAGAGACAGGGGGCTTAGTGGTATCTACGAGCAGTACTTC few TRBJ2-7 TRBV20-1 17 TRBD1
CSARTGLAGAGLQETQYF TGCAGTGCTAGAACGGGACTAGCGGGGGCCGGATTACAAGAGACCCAGTACTTC NA TRBJ2-5 TRBV20-1 18 TRBD2
CASSQSHLTSQETQYF TGTGCCAGCAGCCAGAGCCACTTAACTAGCCAAGAGACCCAGTACTTC few TRBJ2-5 TRBV7-8 16 NA
CATSDSRDRTRPQHF TGTGCCACCAGTGACTCGAGAGACAGGACGCGGCCCCAGCATTTT NA TRBJ1-5 TRBV24-1 15 NA
CSATKTSGSFTDTQYF TGCAGTGCTACTAAAACTAGCGGGAGTTTCACAGATACGCAGTATTTT NA TRBJ2-3 TRBV20-1 16 TRBD2
CAIRDGLVADTQYF TGTGCCATCAGGGATGGACTAGTGGCAGATACGCAGTATTTT many TRBJ2-3 TRBV10-3 14 TRBD2
CAALTGGHNEQFF TGTGCCGCTCTGACAGGGGGCCACAATGAGCAGTTCTTC few TRBJ2-1 TRBV24-1 13 TRBD1
CASSEERSTEAFF TGTGCCAGCAGTGAGGAGAGGTCCACTGAAGCTTTCTTT NA TRBJ1-1 TRBV2 13 NA
CASSSGTGGYNEQFF TGTGCCAGCAGTTCCGGGACAGGGGGGTACAATGAGCAGTTCTTC many TRBJ2-1 TRBV12-3/TRBV12-4 15 TRBD1
CSVDREDTQYF TGCAGCGTGGACAGGGAAGATACGCAGTATTTT many TRBJ2-3 TRBV29-1 11 TRBD1
CASSQVELREQYF TGTGCCAGCAGCCAAGTCGAGCTTCGCGAGCAGTACTTC few TRBJ2-7 TRBV3-1 13 NA
CSARDGSPSSGNTIYF TGCAGTGCTAGAGATGGGTCCCCTAGCTCTGGAAACACCATATATTTT NA TRBJ1-3 TRBV20-1 16 NA
CSARDLRGQETQYF TGCAGTGCTAGAGATCTGAGGGGCCAAGAGACCCAGTACTTC NA TRBJ2-5 TRBV20-1 14 NA
CASSDHGGETQYF TGTGCCAGCAGCGACCACGGGGGAGAGACCCAGTACTTC many TRBJ2-5 TRBV12-3/TRBV12-4 13 NA
CASSPGTSGFDEQYF TGTGCCAGCTCACCAGGGACTAGCGGCTTTGACGAGCAGTACTTC few TRBJ2-7 TRBV18 15 TRBD2
CASSSTPGHLHEQYF TGTGCCAGCAGTTCGACACCGGGACATCTACACGAGCAGTACTTC NA TRBJ2-7 TRBV6-5 15 NA
CASSSGAGGNTGELFF TGTGCCAGCAGCTCGGGGGCAGGGGGGAACACCGGGGAGCTGTTTTTT NA TRBJ2-2 TRBV7-3 16 NA
CASSPSGREPQHF TGCGCCAGCAGCCCGTCGGGGCGTGAGCCCCAGCATTTT NA TRBJ1-5 TRBV5-1 13 NA
CASSLDLATGKNEQFF TGTGCCAGCAGCTTAGACCTGGCCACCGGGAAGAATGAGCAGTTCTTC NA TRBJ2-1 TRBV11-2 16 NA
CAITDPKHYGYTF TGTGCCATCACAGATCCTAAACACTATGGCTACACCTTC many TRBJ1-2 TRBV10-3 13 NA
CASRQTVQYF TGTGCCAGCAGGCAAACTGTTCAGTACTTC NA TRBJ2-4 TRBV5-8 10 NA
CAISGGTGSYEQYF TGTGCCATCAGTGGGGGGACAGGGAGCTACGAGCAGTACTTC few TRBJ2-7 TRBV10-3 14 TRBD1
CASSEAVPREAFF TGTGCCAGCAGTGAAGCAGTCCCTCGTGAAGCTTTCTTT few TRBJ1-1 TRBV6-1 13 NA
CASSQEGAASGREQYF TGTGCCAGCAGCCAAGAAGGAGCGGCCTCTGGGCGCGAGCAGTACTTC many TRBJ2-7 TRBV4-2 16 NA
CASATSRGRYSGANVLTF TGTGCCAGCGCAACATCCAGGGGGCGCTACTCTGGGGCCAACGTCCTGACTTTC few TRBJ2-6 TRBV27 18 TRBD1
CASSPFQGNTEAFF TGTGCCAGCTCACCATTTCAAGGGAACACTGAAGCTTTCTTT few TRBJ1-1 TRBV18 14 NA
CASSQDIGAVQYF TGTGCCAGCAGCCAAGATATCGGGGCTGTTCAGTACTTC once TRBJ2-4 TRBV14 13 NA
CASSSYEKLFF TGTGCCAGCAGCTCGTACGAAAAACTGTTTTTT few TRBJ1-4 TRBV11-2 11 NA
CSVIAGGKDTQYF TGCAGTGTTATAGCGGGGGGGAAAGATACGCAGTATTTT few TRBJ2-3 TRBV20-1 13 TRBD2
CATSGGGMNTEAFF TGTGCCACCTCCGGAGGGGGAATGAACACTGAAGCTTTCTTT NA TRBJ1-1 TRBV24-1 14 NA
CASSLLIFGGAGTGELFF TGCGCCAGCAGCTTGTTGATTTTCGGGGGCGCCGGCACCGGGGAGCTGTTTTTT NA TRBJ2-2 TRBV5-1 18 NA
CSARGYNAEAFF TGCAGTGCTAGAGGATATAACGCTGAAGCTTTCTTT few TRBJ1-1 TRBV20-1 12 NA
CASTPLAGAVDTQYF TGTGCCAGCACCCCTTTAGCGGGAGCTGTAGATACGCAGTATTTT NA TRBJ2-3 TRBV11-2 15 TRBD2
CASSFTGGSSQPQHF TGTGCCAGCAGTTTTACCGGGGGCAGCAGTCAGCCCCAGCATTTT NA TRBJ1-5 TRBV12-3/TRBV12-4 15 NA
CATSDWALLQFF TGTGCCACCAGTGATTGGGCGCTTTTGCAGTTCTTC NA TRBJ2-1 TRBV24-1 12 NA
CASSRQDATNEKLFF TGCGCCAGCAGCCGACAGGATGCAACTAATGAAAAACTGTTTTTT few TRBJ1-4 TRBV4-3 15 NA
CASSPDFYEQYF TGTGCCAGCAGCCCCGACTTCTACGAGCAGTACTTC many TRBJ2-7 TRBV4-2 12 NA
CASSGGMGEIGETQYF TGTGCCAGCAGCGGGGGTATGGGGGAGATCGGTGAGACCCAGTACTTC few TRBJ2-5 TRBV9 16 NA
CASSNQRELNEQYF TGTGCCAGCTCCAATCAGCGGGAGCTAAACGAGCAGTACTTC few TRBJ2-7 TRBV28 14 TRBD2